This paragraph covers one TCR beta chain sequence. Germline V gene sequence: CDR1 MNHEY, CDR2 SVGAGI. This CDR3 comprises 14 residues. With 3 bases removed from V and 10 bases from J, the gap between germline ends came to 18 bases. This sample stems from a study of blood T cell repertoires in COVID-19. Study in general: The study drew acute and convalescent COVID-19 samples from the United States, Italy and Spain. Nucleic acid was either cDNA or gDNA, and it came from T cells, B-cell-depleted T cells, or PBMCs.

Participants were aged about 18 to 100 years from roughly 26 US areas. Clinical history as reported by participants underpinned cohort assignment. This table comes from immunoSEQ multiplex PCR, and its TCRdb copy is limited to in-frame clones, with some not included. The sample lists 300,000 to 350,000 clones, 90% seen once, with around 4.4% in the top ten. The source is a woman under 30 with acute COVID-19. This rearrangement joins TRBV6-5 to TRBJ1-1, with unresolved D. Sequencing input: PBMCs or T cells enriched from blood (not recorded which). In DNA form, the CDR3 reads TGTGCCAGCAGTTATAGCGGGGAAGGGAAAGCAGCTTTCTTT. Translation: CASSYSGEGKAAFF.